These 15 T cell receptor beta chains share one sample of origin, sequenced in a study of identical twins. TCRdb passed the 5' RACE reads through MiXCR, listing each CDR3 protein once. The table shows approximately 500,000 distinct CDR3 sequences, with roughly a quarter occurring only once. This sample was shared with a second study, whose subject was T cells expressing NK-cell markers.

Sequenced: CD4+ T cells sorted from blood. All receptors come from a woman between 18 and 29 years old in good health.

The chain links TRBV29-1 to TRBJ2-1; possibly TRBD2 for D (6 bases). V was clipped by 5 bases and J by 8 bases, with 16 bases between them. Looked up from germline, CDR1 is SQVTM and CDR2 is ANQGSEA. The CDR3 totals 13 residues. In nucleotides, the CDR3 is TGCAGCGTTTTCGGACGGGGGATGGATGAGCAGTTCTTC. It translates to CSVFGRGMDEQFF.

V and J are TRBV20-1 and TRBJ2-2, with D possibly called TRBD1 or TRBD2 (5 bases each). The germline V and J ends were trimmed by 4 bases and 7 bases, with 10 bases remaining between them. Germline loops: CDR1 DFQATT, CDR2 SNEGSKA (reference sequence). The CDR3 has 12 amino acids. The CDR3 sequence is CSANGAGGELFF. In DNA, the CDR3 is TGCAGTGCTAATGGGGCGGGCGGGGAGCTGTTTTTT.

This chain joins TRBV20-1 and TRBJ1-5; D perhaps matches TRBD1 (6 bases). The CDR3 runs 15 residues. The V gene's germline CDR1 is DFQATT and CDR2 SNEGSKA (reference sequence). V was shortened by 2 bases and J by 4 bases, with 15 bases between the two germline ends. The CDR3 protein is CSARIHGQPNQPQHF. DNA for the CDR3: TGCAGTGCTAGAATCCACGGACAGCCAAATCAGCCCCAGCATTTT.

V is TRBV29-1 and J is TRBJ2-5; D is undetermined. CDR3 length equals 13 residues. The germline V gene has CDR1 SQVTM and CDR2 ANQGSEA. The V end lost 3 bases, the J end lost 7 bases, and 15 bases lay between the germline ends. The CDR3 region is CSVERPTSRTQYF. CDR3 sequence (DNA): TGCAGCGTTGAGCGCCCCACCTCGCGGACCCAGTACTTC.

This clonotype was detected a few times. The rearrangement links TRBV24-1 to TRBJ2-2; no firm D call. The length of the CDR3 is 14 residues. Trimming left V 5 bases short and J 5 bases short, with 11 bases between. CDR1 KGHDR and CDR2 SFDVKD come from the germline V gene. CDR3 amino acids: CATSGAWRTGELFF. DNA of the CDR3: TGTGCCACCAGTGGTGCGTGGCGAACCGGGGAGCTGTTTTTT.

This clonotype was seen a few times. CDR3 nucleotide sequence: TGTGCCAGCAGTTACTCGGCAGGGGGCTTTTTGGATACGCAGTATTTT. It codes for CASSYSAGGFLDTQYF. V is TRBV6-5 and J is TRBJ2-3; the match to TRBD1 covers 8 bases. After removal of 0 bases from V and 6 bases from J, the junction contained 8 bases not matched to a gene. CDR3 length equals 16 residues. Germline CDR1 MNHEY, CDR2 SVGAGI.

V is TRBV9 and J is TRBJ1-6; no clear D gene. Trimming shortened V by 3 bases and J by 7 bases, and 14 bases separated the two germline ends. CDR1 and CDR2 (germline): SGDLS, YYNGEE. CDR3 length equals 15 residues. CDR3 loop: CASSDLRVPNSPLHF. The CDR3 DNA follows: TGTGCCAGCAGCGATCTCCGGGTTCCGAATTCACCCCTCCACTTT.

V and J are TRBV19 and TRBJ2-2; D is ambiguous. Germline V gene data show CDR1 as LNHDA and CDR2 as SQIVND (reference sequence). The CDR3 consists of 14 residues. V lost 2 bases to trimming and J lost 8 bases, with 12 bases between them. CDR3 coding DNA: TGTGCCAGTAGTATATCGTGGGCTCCAGGGGAGCTGTTTTTT. It translates to CASSISWAPGELFF. The full variable domain, its missing parts supplied by reference TRBV19 and TRBJ2-2, is DGGITQSPKYLFRKEGQNVTLSCEQNLNHDAMYWYRQDPGQGLRLIYYSQIVNDFQKGDIAEGYSVSREKKESFPLTVTSAQKNPTAFYLCASSISWAPGELFFGEGSRLTVL.

The rearrangement links TRBV28 to TRBJ1-1; D gene uncertain. This CDR3 has 14 residues. The V end was cut by 3 bases, the J end by 1 base, with 9 bases between. Germline CDR1 reads MDHEN; CDR2 reads SYDVKM. The CDR3 nucleotides read TGTGCCAGCAGTTTCCCGGACCCGAACACTGAAGCTTTCTTT. It is translated as CASSFPDPNTEAFF. Supplemented by reference TRBV28 and TRBJ1-1, the full variable domain reads DVKVTQSSRYLVKRTGEKVFLECVQDMDHENMFWYRQDPGLGLRLIYFSYDVKMKEKGDIPEGYSVSREKKERFSLILESASTNQTSMYLCASSFPDPNTEAFFGQGTRLTVV.

V gene TRBV20-1 combines with J gene TRBJ2-1; 11 bases line up with TRBD2. V lost 6 bases and J lost 8; bases outside the gene matches: 9. Germline CDR1 DFQATT, CDR2 SNEGSKA (reference sequence). The CDR3 covers 14 residues. The CDR3, as DNA: TGCAGTGCCGCAACTAGCGGGAGAGGAGATGAGCAGTTCTTC. Residues: CSAATSGRGDEQFF.

This clonotype has just a few counts. The chain links TRBV29-1 to TRBJ2-3; 12 bases map to TRBD2. Germline CDR1 reads SQVTM; CDR2 reads ANQGSEA. V shed 6 bases, J shed 2 bases, and the junction held 3 bases outside the gene matches. The CDR3 is 14 amino acids. The CDR3 loop reads CSVLAGGITDTQYF. The DNA of the CDR3 is TGCAGCGTACTAGCGGGAGGTATCACAGATACGCAGTATTTT.

V is TRBV24-1 and J is TRBJ2-1; 8 positions agree with TRBD2. The CDR3 consists of 16 residues. Germline CDR1 KGHDR, CDR2 SFDVKD. Trimming cost V 4 bases and J 3 bases; bases outside gene matches: 7. CDR3 sequence: CATSDPRAGGYNEQFF. Written as DNA, the CDR3 is TGTGCCACCAGTGACCCGCGGGCGGGGGGCTACAATGAGCAGTTCTTC.

J is TRBJ1-6 and V is TRBV11-2; D call uncertain. V gave up 2 bases and J gave up 6 bases, with 8 bases separating them. This CDR3 has 14 residues. Per the germline V gene, CDR1 is SGHAT and CDR2 is FQNNGV. CDR3 coding DNA: TGTGCCAGCAGCTTACTACAGTTTAATTCACCCCTCCACTTT. Its protein is CASSLLQFNSPLHF. Using reference TRBV11-2 and TRBJ1-6 for the parts outside the CDR3, the full variable domain is EAGVAQSPRYKIIEKRQSVAFWCNPISGHATLYWYQQILGQGPKLLIQFQNNGVVDDSQLPKDRFSAERLKGVDSTLKIQPAKLEDSAVYLCASSLLQFNSPLHFGNGTRLTVT.

The CDR3 nucleotides are TGCGCCAGCAGCTTTCTAGCGGGAGGGGACAGGGAAAATGAGCAGTTCTTC. Protein sequence: CASSFLAGGDRENEQFF. V gene TRBV4-3 combines with J gene TRBJ2-1; 12 bases line up with TRBD2. Per the germline V gene, CDR1 is LGHNA and CDR2 is YSLEER. The CDR3 length is 17 residues. Germline trimming cut 5 bases from V and 7 bases from J; bases unmatched to any gene: 12.

This clonotype has more than one count but fewer than ten. The rearrangement uses TRBV3-1 and TRBJ2-1; D is possibly TRBD2 (7 bases). The germline V gene has CDR1 LGHDT and CDR2 YNNKEL (reference sequence). The ends were cut back, 2 bases at V and 7 bases at J, with 15 bases in the middle. The CDR3 contains 15 residues. The CDR3 sequence: CASSQWGGGRNEQFF. The DNA for the CDR3 is TGTGCCAGCAGCCAATGGGGGGGCGGTAGAAATGAGCAGTTCTTC.